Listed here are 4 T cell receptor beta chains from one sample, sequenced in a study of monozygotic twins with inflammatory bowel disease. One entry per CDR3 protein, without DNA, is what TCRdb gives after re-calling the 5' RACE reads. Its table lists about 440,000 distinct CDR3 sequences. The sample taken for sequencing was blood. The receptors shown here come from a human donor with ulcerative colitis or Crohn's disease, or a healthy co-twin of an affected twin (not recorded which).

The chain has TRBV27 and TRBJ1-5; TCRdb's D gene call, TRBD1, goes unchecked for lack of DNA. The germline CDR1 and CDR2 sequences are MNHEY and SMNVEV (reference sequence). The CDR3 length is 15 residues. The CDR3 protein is CASTDRWRSNQPQHF.

CDR3 region: CATSTGSGTDTQYF. V is TRBV15 and J is TRBJ2-3. This CDR3 region has 14 residues. Germline V gene sequence: CDR1 LNHNV, CDR2 YYDKDF (reference sequence).

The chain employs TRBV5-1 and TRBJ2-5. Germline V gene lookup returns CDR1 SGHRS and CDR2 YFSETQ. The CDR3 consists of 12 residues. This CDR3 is CASRGNQETQYF.

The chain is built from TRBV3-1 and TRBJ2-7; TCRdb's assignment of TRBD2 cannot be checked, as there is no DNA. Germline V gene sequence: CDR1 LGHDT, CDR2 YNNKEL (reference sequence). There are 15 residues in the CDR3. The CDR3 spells CASSQGPGLQYEQYF.